This TCR beta chain was sequenced for a study of shared clonotypes between healthy human individuals. Findings and caveats of the study: On the whole, naive subsets had larger estimated richness than memory subsets had.

This was a deep-level run. Profiling relied on immunoSEQ multiplex PCR, and the TCRdb table lists in-frame clones only, not all of them. Of approximately 2.5 million clones listed, around 94% are singletons. V was cut by 5 bases and J by 2 bases, with 13 bases left in between. This CDR3 spans 15 amino acids. Per germline, CDR1 KGHSH and CDR2 LQKENI. Comment on this clone: The antigen remains unidentified.

Sequencing was done on a sample of naive CD4+ T cells sorted from blood. Indicated subset: CD45RA+ positively selected. This rearrangement joins TRBV18 to TRBJ2-1; D unclear. The clonotype comes from a young man in good health. CDR3 residues: CASSAGPGPYNEQFF. In DNA, the CDR3 is TGTGCCAGCTCAGCAGGACCGGGCCCCTACAATGAGCAGTTCTTC. The whole variable domain, remainder taken from reference TRBV18 and TRBJ2-1, is NAGVMQNPRHLVRRRGQEARLRCSPMKGHSHVYWYRQLPEEGLKFMVYLQKENIIDESGMPKERFSAEFPKEGPSILRIQQVVRGDSAAYFCASSAGPGPYNEQFFGPGTRLTVL.